Presented here are 14 T cell receptor beta chains from one specimen sequenced in a study of blood T cell repertoires in COVID-19. Sequencing used immunoSEQ multiplex PCR; TCRdb keeps in-frame clones, though not all of them. The sample contains approximately 230,000 clones, 85% to 90% of which appear only once. Sequenced: PBMCs or T cells enriched from blood (not recorded which). The origin of the receptors is a woman aged 45-65 years with acute COVID-19.

The chain joins TRBV11-2 to TRBJ2-3, with D unresolved. Germline loops: CDR1 SGHAT, CDR2 FQNNGV. This CDR3 has 12 residues. The ends were cut back, 0 bases at V and 9 bases at J, with 7 bases in the middle. The CDR3, as DNA: TGTGCCAGCAGCTTAGAGGTCCTAACGCAGTATTTT. Amino acid sequence: CASSLEVLTQYF.

CDR3 sequence (DNA): TGTGCCAGCAGCCTACTCGACCGAGGGCCTCCTTTCGAGCAGTACTTC. Translation gives CASSLLDRGPPFEQYF. This chain connects TRBV5-5 to TRBJ2-7, with D perhaps matching TRBD2 (5 bases). The CDR3 consists of 16 residues. Trimming removed 4 bases at V and 6 bases at J, with 23 bases between. Germline CDR1 and CDR2: SGHKS and YYEKEE (reference sequence).

This chain connects TRBV21-1 to TRBJ2-1; no check of the table's D call, TRBD2, against the DNA was made. TRBV21-1 is marked as a pseudogene. This CDR3 has 17 amino acids. The chain's CDR3 is CASSTKKELAGENEQFF. For the CDR3, the DNA is TGTGCCAGCAGCACAAAGAAGGAACTAGCGGGAGAAAATGAGCAGTTCTTC.

In this sample, this clone turned up a few times. V is TRBV6-5 and J is TRBJ2-7, with 12 bases aligning to TRBD2. The CDR3 contains 16 residues. The germline V gene encodes CDR1 MNHEY and CDR2 SVGAGI. V trimming: 4 bases; J trimming: 5 bases; junction bases outside the gene matches: 9. This chain's CDR3 is CASSFSRTSGKNEQYF. CDR3 in DNA: TGTGCCAGCAGTTTCTCACGGACTAGCGGGAAGAACGAGCAGTACTTC.

This clone showed up just a few times. CDR3 protein: CASTRTGRETQYF. CDR3 nucleotide sequence: TGTGCCAGCACCCGGACAGGACGAGAGACCCAGTACTTC. The rearrangement links TRBV12-3 or TRBV12-4 to TRBJ2-5; 7 nucleotides line up with TRBD1. J was trimmed by 4 bases and V by 7 bases; bases with no gene match: 6. CDR3 length: 13 amino acids.

CDR3 coding DNA: TGTGCCAGCAGCGCCCCCTCGGGACTAGCGGGAGAACAAGAGACCCAGTACTTC. It yields the protein CASSAPSGLAGEQETQYF. The rearrangement joins TRBV9 to TRBJ2-5; the match to TRBD2 covers 14 bases. J gave up 2 bases and V 3 bases, and 9 bases lay outside the gene matches. CDR1 is SGDLS and CDR2 is YYNGEE in the germline V gene. This CDR3 is built from 18 residues.

In this sample, this clone turned up a few times. The rearrangement uses TRBV28 and TRBJ1-3; D is perhaps TRBD1 (5 bases). The CDR3 contains 17 residues. Per the germline V gene, CDR1 is MDHEN and CDR2 is SYDVKM. Trimming left V 4 bases short and J 2 bases short, with 18 bases between. This chain's CDR3 is CASSSPHPGPTGNTIYF. The CDR3 DNA is TGTGCCAGCAGTTCCCCCCATCCAGGGCCGACTGGAAACACCATATATTTT.

The chain carries TRBV10-3 and TRBJ2-7; 9 nucleotides line up with TRBD2. From germline, CDR1 is ENHRY and CDR2 SYGVKD. There are 13 residues in the CDR3. V was clipped by 7 bases and J by 1 base; unmatched bases: 2. CDR3 bases: TGTGCCATCACTAGCGGGATGTCCTACGAGCAGTACTTC. It encodes CAITSGMSYEQYF.

A single count supports this clone. This chain joins TRBV28 and TRBJ1-5, with D possibly TRBD1 on 5 matching bases. The CDR3 sequence is 17 residues long. The germline CDR1 and CDR2 sequences are MDHEN and SYDVKM. Between the trimmed V and J ends, which lost 6 bases and 0 bases, there was a span of 18 bases. CDR3 amino acids: CASRITAGTYSNQPQHF. CDR3 nucleotides: TGTGCCAGCAGAATCACCGCGGGGACTTATAGCAATCAGCCCCAGCATTTT.

The J gene is TRBJ2-1, the V gene TRBV7-9; D might be TRBD2 (6 bases). In germline, CDR1 is SEHNR, CDR2 FQNEAQ (reference sequence). The CDR3 has 15 amino acids. Trimming took off 5 bases at V and 1 base at J, with 12 bases between the two ends. The CDR3 region is CASSMLASSYNEQFF. The DNA for the CDR3 is TGTGCCAGCAGCATGCTAGCGTCGTCCTACAATGAGCAGTTCTTC. Drawing the rest from reference TRBV7-9 and TRBJ2-1, the complete variable domain is DTGVSQNPRHKITKRGQNVTFRCDPISEHNRLYWYRQTLGQGPEFLTYFQNEAQLEKSRLLSDRFSAERPKGSFSTLEIQRTEQGDSAMYLCASSMLASSYNEQFFGPGTRLTVL.

The chain uses TRBV27 and TRBJ1-2; no definite D call. Looked up from germline, CDR1 is MNHEY and CDR2 is SMNVEV (reference sequence). The CDR3 length is 13 residues. The V and J ends lost 3 bases and 4 bases respectively, with 9 bases between them. The CDR3 DNA reads as TGTGCCAGCAGTTTCGGGTCGGGCTATGGCTACACCTTC. It encodes CASSFGSGYGYTF.

The V and J genes are TRBV19 and TRBJ1-2; D remains unclear. Looked up from germline, CDR1 is LNHDA and CDR2 is SQIVND (reference sequence). This CDR3 is 15 amino acids long. V was pared by 3 bases and J by 0 bases, with 11 bases between. The CDR3 DNA reads as TGTGCCAGTAGTATTATTGCGGGGTCTAACTATGGCTACACCTTC. As protein: CASSIIAGSNYGYTF. Variable domain in full (rest from reference TRBV19 and TRBJ1-2): DGGITQSPKYLFRKEGQNVTLSCEQNLNHDAMYWYRQDPGQGLRLIYYSQIVNDFQKGDIAEGYSVSREKKESFPLTVTSAQKNPTAFYLCASSIIAGSNYGYTFGSGTRLTVV.

The CDR3 DNA is TGTGCCAGCAGTTTAGCCTCGACAGGACCCTACGAGCAGTACTTC. Its translation: CASSLASTGPYEQYF. V usage is TRBV28 and J usage is TRBJ2-7; a weak D match, TRBD1 (6 bases). This CDR3 is built from 15 residues. CDR1 is MDHEN, CDR2 SYDVKM, per germline. The V end lost 2 bases, the J end lost 2 bases, and 13 bases lay between the germline ends.

The rearrangement joins TRBV28 to TRBJ2-2; the match to TRBD1 covers 9 bases. J lost 4 bases, V lost 3 bases, and 6 bases had no gene match. Germline loops: CDR1 MDHEN, CDR2 SYDVKM. The CDR3 loop spans 16 amino acids. The CDR3 region is CASSLGQGVGTGELFF. CDR3 sequence (DNA): TGTGCCAGCAGTTTGGGACAGGGAGTAGGCACCGGGGAGCTGTTTTTT.